This T cell receptor (beta chain) was profiled in a study of early T cells in non-severe SARS-CoV-2 infection. The overall study: Alpha and beta chains were unpaired, from unsorted whole-blood bulk RNA.

CDR1 is MGHDK and CDR2 is SYGVNS in the germline V gene. The CDR3 runs to 15 residues. V lost 2 bases and J lost 3; bases outside the gene matches: 5. Tagging with unique molecular identifiers was applied to individual cDNA molecules. TCRdb passed the 5' RACE reads through MiXCR, listing each CDR3 protein once. The table shows about 30,000 distinct CDR3 sequences, with 3% to 4% occurring only once. Ten or more counts support this clonotype. Specimen: whole blood. The chain recombines TRBV25-1 with TRBJ2-7, with 9 bases matching TRBD1. This clonotype originated in an adult who was a healthcare worker with PCR-confirmed SARS-CoV-2 infection or an uninfected control (not recorded which). The CDR3 loop is CASSEGQGTGYEQYF. CDR3 DNA: TGTGCCAGCAGTGAAGGACAGGGGACAGGCTACGAGCAGTACTTC.